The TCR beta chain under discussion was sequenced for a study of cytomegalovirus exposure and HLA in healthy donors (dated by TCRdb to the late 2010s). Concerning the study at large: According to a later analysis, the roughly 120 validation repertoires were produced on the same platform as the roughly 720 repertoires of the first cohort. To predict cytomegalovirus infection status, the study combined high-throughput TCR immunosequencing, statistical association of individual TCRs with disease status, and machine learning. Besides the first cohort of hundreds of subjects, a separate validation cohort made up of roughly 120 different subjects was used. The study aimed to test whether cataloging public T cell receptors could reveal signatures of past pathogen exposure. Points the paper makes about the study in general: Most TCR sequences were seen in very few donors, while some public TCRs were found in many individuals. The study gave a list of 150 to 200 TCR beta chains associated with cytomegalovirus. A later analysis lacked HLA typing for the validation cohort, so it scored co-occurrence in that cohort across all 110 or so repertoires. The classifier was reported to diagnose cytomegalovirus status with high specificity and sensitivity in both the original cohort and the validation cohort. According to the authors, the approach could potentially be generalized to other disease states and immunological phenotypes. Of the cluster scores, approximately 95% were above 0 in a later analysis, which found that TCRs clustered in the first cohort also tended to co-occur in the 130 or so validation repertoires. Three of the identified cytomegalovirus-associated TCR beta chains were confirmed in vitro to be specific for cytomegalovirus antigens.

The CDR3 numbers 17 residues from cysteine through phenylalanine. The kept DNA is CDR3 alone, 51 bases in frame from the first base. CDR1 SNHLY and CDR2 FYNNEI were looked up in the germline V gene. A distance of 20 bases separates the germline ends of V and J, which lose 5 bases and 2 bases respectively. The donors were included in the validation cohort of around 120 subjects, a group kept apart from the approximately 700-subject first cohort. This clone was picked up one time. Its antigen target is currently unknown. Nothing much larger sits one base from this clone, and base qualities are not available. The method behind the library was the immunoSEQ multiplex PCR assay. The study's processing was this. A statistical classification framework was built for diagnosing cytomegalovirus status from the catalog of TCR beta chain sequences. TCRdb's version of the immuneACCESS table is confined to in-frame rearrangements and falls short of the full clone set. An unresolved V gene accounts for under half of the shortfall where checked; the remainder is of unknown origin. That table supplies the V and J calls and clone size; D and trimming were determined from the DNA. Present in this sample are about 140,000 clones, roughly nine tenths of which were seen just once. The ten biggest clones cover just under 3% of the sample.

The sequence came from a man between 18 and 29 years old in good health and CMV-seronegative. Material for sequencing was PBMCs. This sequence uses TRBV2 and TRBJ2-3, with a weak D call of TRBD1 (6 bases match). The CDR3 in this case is CASSLQGQRSHTDTQYF. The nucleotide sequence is TGTGCCAGCAGTCTCCAAGGACAGCGGAGTCACACAGATACGCAGTATTTT.